This is a list of T cell receptor beta chains from one sample in a study of vaccination and CD4 T cells after COVID-19. TCRdb redid the calling of the PCR reads with MiXCR, one entry per CDR3 protein. Of 11,000 to 15,000 distinct CDR3 sequences listed, 30% to 35% were seen once; the top ten hold 9.5% to 13%. For these TCRs, the target antigens are not known. The sequences come from CD4+ T cells from blood, cultured in vitro, collected after SARS-CoV-2 vaccination. Receptors originate from a human donor who had recovered from COVID-19. Both conserved end residues are part of each CDR3. A D gene is named only where the DNA matches it firmly. Some rows have no size entry. The others give once, few or many, or a class for an expanded clone.

D,V,J,size,CDR3,DNA
.,TRBV19,TRBJ1-2,few,CASSWEGPANYGYTF,TGTGCCAGTAGCTGGGAAGGGCCTGCTAACTATGGCTACACCTTC
.,TRBV11-2,TRBJ1-5,few,CASSLVSGGNQPQHF,TGTGCCAGCAGCTTAGTTTCGGGGGGCAATCAGCCCCAGCATTTT
.,TRBV29-1,TRBJ2-1,medium-sized,CSVYGLEQFF,TGCAGCGTTTATGGGTTAGAGCAGTTCTTC
TRBD2,TRBV6-2/TRBV6-3,TRBJ2-3,few,CASRPSGKRTDTQYF,TGTGCCAGCAGACCCAGCGGGAAACGCACAGATACGCAGTATTTT
.,TRBV20-1,TRBJ2-5,.,CSATWTGGIQETQYF,TGCAGTGCTACATGGACAGGCGGGATACAAGAGACCCAGTACTTC
.,TRBV7-2,TRBJ1-6,.,CASSLAVRSSSNSPLHF,TGTGCCAGCAGCTTAGCGGTCAGGAGCTCATCGAATTCACCCCTCCACTTT
TRBD2,TRBV5-1,TRBJ2-1,.,CASSQTSGRADYNEQFF,TGCGCCAGCAGCCAAACTAGCGGGAGGGCCGATTACAATGAGCAGTTCTTC
.,TRBV28,TRBJ1-1,.,CASSQPKGRAFF,TGTGCCAGCAGTCAGCCTAAGGGTAGGGCTTTCTTT
TRBD1,TRBV27,TRBJ2-7,.,CASQTGTGRSEQYF,TGTGCCAGCCAAACCGGGACAGGGAGGAGCGAGCAGTACTTC
.,TRBV28,TRBJ1-6,.,CASSLGSNTNSPLHF,TGTGCCAGCAGTTTAGGCTCTAACACCAATTCACCCCTCCACTTT
.,TRBV21-1,TRBJ2-4,.,CASSIAAPFEMGAKNIQYF,TGTGCCAGCAGCATTGCGGCCCCGTTTGAGATGGGGGCCAAAAACATTCAGTACTTC
TRBD2,TRBV28,TRBJ2-1,.,CTTPSGTNNEQFF,TGTACCACACCTAGCGGGACTAACAATGAGCAGTTCTTC
TRBD1,TRBV20-1,TRBJ1-6,few,CSAGTGLFNNSPLHF,TGCAGTGCTGGGACAGGGCTTTTTAATAATTCACCCCTCCACTTT
.,TRBV29-1,TRBJ2-1,.,CSVEARAYNEQFF,TGCAGCGTTGAGGCCAGGGCCTACAATGAGCAGTTCTTC
TRBD1,TRBV6-1,TRBJ2-7,few,CASSTGTGLKRQYF,TGTGCCAGCAGCACCGGGACAGGCCTCAAAAGGCAGTACTTC
.,TRBV11-2,TRBJ2-1,medium-sized,CASSLSRTSSNEQFF,TGTGCCAGCAGCTTAAGTAGGACCTCCTCGAATGAGCAGTTCTTC
TRBD1,TRBV10-3,TRBJ2-7,few,CAISAPTGNLSYEQYF,TGTGCCATCAGTGCCCCGACAGGGAATCTTTCCTACGAGCAGTACTTC
.,TRBV6-5,TRBJ1-5,.,CASSYSGIRGGQPQHF,TGTGCCAGCAGTTACTCTGGGATAAGGGGTGGTCAGCCCCAGCATTTT
TRBD1,TRBV7-2,TRBJ2-3,.,CASSTRTGGTDTQYF,TGTGCCAGCAGCACCCGGACAGGGGGGACAGATACGCAGTATTTT
TRBD1,TRBV19,TRBJ1-2,.,CTSSIGTGNYGYTF,TGTACCAGTAGTATCGGGACAGGGAACTATGGCTACACCTTC
TRBD2,TRBV20-1,TRBJ2-1,few,CSASSGKLTYNEQFF,TGCAGTGCTAGTAGCGGGAAGCTAACGTACAATGAGCAGTTCTTC
.,TRBV11-2,TRBJ2-3,few,CASSSAGPQYF,TGTGCCAGCAGCTCCGCGGGTCCGCAGTATTTT
.,TRBV11-2,TRBJ1-1,.,CASSLGVGPNTEAFF,TGTGCCAGCAGCTTAGGTGTTGGCCCGAACACTGAAGCTTTCTTT
TRBD1,TRBV10-3,TRBJ2-7,.,CAISEPGTDYEQYF,TGTGCCATCAGTGAGCCCGGGACAGACTACGAGCAGTACTTC
TRBD2,TRBV19,TRBJ2-7,.,CASSIRTSGGSSYEQYF,TGTGCCAGTAGTATAAGGACTAGCGGTGGGAGCTCCTACGAGCAGTACTTC
.,TRBV7-2,TRBJ1-1,.,CASSLGGGLMNTEAFF,TGTGCCAGCAGCTTAGGCGGGGGGCTCATGAACACTGAAGCTTTCTTT
TRBD1,TRBV29-1,TRBJ2-7,few,CSARQGWEIEQYF,TGCAGCGCCAGACAGGGCTGGGAGATCGAGCAGTACTTC
.,TRBV20-1,TRBJ1-2,few,CSAGASLFYGYTF,TGCAGTGCTGGGGCATCCCTTTTCTATGGCTACACCTTC
.,TRBV6-5,TRBJ1-6,.,CASSYGTGVDSPLHF,TGTGCCAGCAGTTACGGGACGGGGGTCGATTCACCCCTCCACTTT
.,TRBV4-3,TRBJ1-3,.,CASSQSLSRVGNTIYF,TGCGCCAGCAGCCAATCCCTGTCCAGGGTAGGAAACACCATATATTTT
TRBD2,TRBV12-3/TRBV12-4,TRBJ2-3,.,CASSLRAGYTDTQYF,TGTGCCAGCAGTTTAAGAGCGGGGTACACAGATACGCAGTATTTT
.,TRBV15,TRBJ2-3,few,CATGRDRAYTQYF,TGTGCCACCGGACGGGATCGGGCGTATACGCAGTATTTT
TRBD1,TRBV6-1,TRBJ2-5,.,CASSRDRSQETQYF,TGTGCCAGCAGTAGGGACAGGAGCCAAGAGACCCAGTACTTC
TRBD1,TRBV27,TRBJ1-5,.,CASSSQGRNQPQHF,TGTGCCAGCAGTTCACAGGGGAGGAATCAGCCCCAGCATTTT
TRBD1,TRBV20-1,TRBJ2-3,few,CSARDTQGTHTDTQYF,TGCAGTGCTAGAGACACACAGGGGACACACACAGATACGCAGTATTTT
.,TRBV5-4,TRBJ2-1,.,CASSLARASVVNNEQFF,TGTGCCAGCAGCTTGGCCAGGGCTAGCGTAGTAAACAATGAGCAGTTCTTC
TRBD1,TRBV6-2/TRBV6-3,TRBJ1-1,.,CASRHRQGGSKNTEAFF,TGTGCCAGCAGACATAGACAGGGAGGGAGTAAGAACACTGAAGCTTTCTTT